This TCR beta chain was sequenced for a study of T-cell memory formation after mild COVID-19. The CDR3 is 13 amino acids. Per the germline V gene, CDR1 is SGDLS and CDR2 is YYNGEE. V was trimmed by 0 bases and J by 2 bases, leaving 0 bases between them. TCRdb called the 5' RACE reads again in MiXCR, with one record for every CDR3 protein. The repertoire includes roughly 240,000 distinct CDR3 sequences, 15% to 20% of them detected once, and 22% sits in the top ten. The TCR originated in a man aged 18 to 35 who had mild COVID-19 (a few samples of this study predate the infection). Cell type and time point are not known. The sequenced material came from PBMCs or a T cell subset sorted from them (not recorded which). V gene TRBV9 combines with J gene TRBJ2-6; D is unclear. The CDR3 region has the DNA TGTGCCAGCAGCGTAGCTGGGGCCAACGTCCTGACTTTC. This codes for CASSVAGANVLTF.